Listed here is a single TCR beta chain. Its specificity is not known. Every bit of the isolated RNA underwent reverse transcription, so sequencing read expressed TCRB transcripts. Some clones are missing from TCRdb's copy, which holds only in-frame ones; the method was immunoSEQ multiplex PCR. Of approximately 340,000 clones in the sample, over 13% were seen once. Post-sort purity exceeded 95% for all sorted populations. The sample originates from a study of beta chain features in type 1 diabetes. Study summary: Age and gender were similar between patients and healthy donors, as were cell yields.

Germline V gene sequence: CDR1 MGHRA, CDR2 YSYEKL. The CDR3 runs 19 residues. Unmatched junction bases numbered 19, after V lost 5 bases and J lost 4 bases. Study-level results: The study found fewer insertions and more deletions at VDJ junctions in type 1 diabetes patients. Sequencing of cDNA might inflate the share of cells that strongly express TCR.

Sequencing was done on a sample of naive CD4+ T cells from blood. The V and J genes are TRBV4-1 and TRBJ2-1; TRBD2 matches at 8 bases. This TCR came from a woman aged 18 to 35 in good health. The CDR3 DNA is TGCGCCAGCAGCATCCCCTCTCCAGCGGGAGTGCGACTGTACAATGAGCAGTTCTTC. Protein sequence: CASSIPSPAGVRLYNEQFF.